This paragraph reports one TCR beta chain. The authors' processing: Estimated nucleated cell counts came from reference gene primer amplification. The method was immunoSEQ multiplex PCR; TCRdb's version includes in-frame clones alone and lacks a portion of them. The DNA gave D and trimming, while V, J and clone size come from that table. The sample carries 75,000 to 95,000 clones, roughly 70% recorded once. This entry comes from a study of blood T cell repertoires in COVID-19. Study as a whole: Samples came from the United States, Italy and Spain, spanning acute and convalescent COVID-19. Sample material is recorded as cDNA or gDNA derived from T cells, B-cell-depleted T cells, or PBMCs.

V lost 1 base, J lost 8 bases, and 15 bases lay in between. Per the germline V gene, CDR1 is SGHRS and CDR2 is YFSETQ. CDR3 length: 14 residues. This clonotype was obtained from a man aged 70-80 years with COVID-19, enrolled during active disease. The V call is TRBV5-1, the J call TRBJ1-2, with D tentatively TRBD1 (6 bases). The sample taken for sequencing was peripheral blood. The CDR3, as DNA: TGCGCCAGCAGCTTGACCCAGGACAGCCTCGGCTACACCTTC. Translation: CASSLTQDSLGYTF.